The 4 T cell receptor beta chains given below trace back to one sample, sequenced in a study of regulatory T cells in long-lasting Graves disease. Arm-PCR with iRepertoire HTBI primers amplified the CDR3 regions for these TCR beta libraries. One entry per CDR3 protein, called by TCRdb with MiXCR from the multiplex PCR reads. The sample holds some 370,000 distinct CDR3 sequences; roughly 23% are singletons and the top ten take approximately 27%. The sample's time point: persistent/refractory GD, antithyroid drugs over 5 years with positive TRAb. The TCR library was made from RNA that had been extracted from PBMCs in TRIzol. Sequencing used peripheral blood mononuclear cells (PBMCs), obtained when the disease was refractory, from a patient treated with antithyroid drugs. Receptor source: a woman aged 35 to 49 with Graves disease.

This clonotype occurred once. V usage is TRBV7-3 and J usage is TRBJ1-1; D possibly corresponds to TRBD1 (5 bases). The CDR3 has 13 residues. Germline lookup yields CDR1 SGHTA and CDR2 FQGTGA. The V gene lost 8 bases and the J gene lost 4 bases, with 14 bases spanning the gap. The CDR3: CASGDGVGTEAFF. CDR3 nucleotides: TGTGCCAGCGGGGACGGGGTTGGCACTGAAGCTTTCTTT.

The gene calls are TRBV6-1 and TRBJ1-4; 9 nucleotides match TRBD1. Unmatched junction bases numbered 8, after V lost 1 base and J lost 8 bases. The germline V gene has CDR1 MNHNS and CDR2 SASEGT. This CDR3 spans 16 amino acids. The CDR3 protein is CASSEETGQGSEKLFF. In DNA form, the CDR3 reads TGTGCCAGCAGTGAAGAAACGGGACAGGGATCCGAAAAACTGTTTTTT.

This clonotype has more than one count but fewer than ten. The chain couples TRBV5-1 to TRBJ1-2; 7 nucleotides line up with TRBD1. The length of the CDR3 is 14 residues. Germline-derived CDR1 and CDR2 are SGHRS and YFSETQ. The J segment lost 8 bases and the V segment lost 4 bases, leaving 11 bases of the junction unmatched. The CDR3 protein is CASSRRGGVEGYTF. The CDR3 DNA is TGCGCCAGCAGCCGGAGAGGGGGCGTCGAGGGCTACACCTTC.

A word on this clonotype: This may stem from a read error, because a much larger clone lies one nucleotide away. The chain uses TRBV12-3 or TRBV12-4 and TRBJ2-7; 12 bases match TRBD2. Trimming removed 3 bases from V and 3 bases from J; junction bases left unmatched: 12. CDR3 length equals 18 residues. The CDR3 loop reads CASSFERLAGVEFYEQYF. CDR3 nucleotide sequence: TGTGCCAGCAGTTTTGAAAGACTAGCGGGAGTAGAGTTCTACGAGCAGTACTTC.